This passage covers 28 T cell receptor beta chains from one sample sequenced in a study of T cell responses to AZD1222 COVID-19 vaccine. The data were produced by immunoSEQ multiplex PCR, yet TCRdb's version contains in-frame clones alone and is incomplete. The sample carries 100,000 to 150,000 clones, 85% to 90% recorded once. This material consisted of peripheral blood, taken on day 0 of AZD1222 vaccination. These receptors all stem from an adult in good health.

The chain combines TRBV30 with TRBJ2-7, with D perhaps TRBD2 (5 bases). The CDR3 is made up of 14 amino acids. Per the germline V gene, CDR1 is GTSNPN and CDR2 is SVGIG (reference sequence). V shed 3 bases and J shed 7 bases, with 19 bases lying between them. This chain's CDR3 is CAWSGDGVVGEQYF. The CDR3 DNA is TGTGCCTGGAGCGGAGACGGGGTGGTAGGGGAGCAGTACTTC.

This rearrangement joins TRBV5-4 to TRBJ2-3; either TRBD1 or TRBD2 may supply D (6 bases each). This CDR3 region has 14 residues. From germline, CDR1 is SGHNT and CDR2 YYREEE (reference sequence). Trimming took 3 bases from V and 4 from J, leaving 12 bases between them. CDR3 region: CASSSRGAADTQYF. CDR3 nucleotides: TGTGCCAGCAGCTCGAGGGGGGCTGCAGATACGCAGTATTTT.

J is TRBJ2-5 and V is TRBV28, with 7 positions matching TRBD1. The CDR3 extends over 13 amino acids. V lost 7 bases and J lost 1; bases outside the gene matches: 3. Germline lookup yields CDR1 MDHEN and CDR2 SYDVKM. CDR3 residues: CASTGTVQETQYF. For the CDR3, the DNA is TGTGCCAGCACCGGGACAGTCCAAGAGACCCAGTACTTC.

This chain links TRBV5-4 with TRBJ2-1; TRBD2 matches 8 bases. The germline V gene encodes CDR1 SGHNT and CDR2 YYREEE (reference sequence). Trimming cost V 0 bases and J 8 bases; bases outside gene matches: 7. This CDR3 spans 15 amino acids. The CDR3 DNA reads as TGTGCCAGCAGCTTGGCGGGGGGGCTTAGGGATGAGCAGTTCTTC. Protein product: CASSLAGGLRDEQFF.

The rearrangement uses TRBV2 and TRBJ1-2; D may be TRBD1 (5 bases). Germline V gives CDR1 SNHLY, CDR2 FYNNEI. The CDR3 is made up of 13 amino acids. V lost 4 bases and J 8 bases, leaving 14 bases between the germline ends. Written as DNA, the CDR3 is TGTGCCAGCAGTGCCGGGGACTTGGGGGGCTACACCTTC. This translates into CASSAGDLGGYTF.

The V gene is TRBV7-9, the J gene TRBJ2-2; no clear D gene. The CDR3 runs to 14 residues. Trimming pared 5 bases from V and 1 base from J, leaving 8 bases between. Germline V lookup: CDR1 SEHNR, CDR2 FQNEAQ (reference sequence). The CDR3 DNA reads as TGTGCCAGCAGCGTATTGGGGAACACCGGGGAGCTGTTTTTT. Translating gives CASSVLGNTGELFF. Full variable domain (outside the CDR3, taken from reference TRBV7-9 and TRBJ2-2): DTGVSQNPRHKITKRGQNVTFRCDPISEHNRLYWYRQTLGQGPEFLTYFQNEAQLEKSRLLSDRFSAERPKGSFSTLEIQRTEQGDSAMYLCASSVLGNTGELFFGEGSRLTVL.

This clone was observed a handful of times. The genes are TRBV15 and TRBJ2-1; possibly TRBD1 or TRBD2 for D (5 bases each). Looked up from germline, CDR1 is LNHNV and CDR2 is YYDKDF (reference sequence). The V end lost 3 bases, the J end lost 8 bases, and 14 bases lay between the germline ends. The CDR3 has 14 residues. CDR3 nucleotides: TGTGCCACCAGCAGGACCACCGGGGCGGATGAGCAGTTCTTC. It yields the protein CATSRTTGADEQFF.

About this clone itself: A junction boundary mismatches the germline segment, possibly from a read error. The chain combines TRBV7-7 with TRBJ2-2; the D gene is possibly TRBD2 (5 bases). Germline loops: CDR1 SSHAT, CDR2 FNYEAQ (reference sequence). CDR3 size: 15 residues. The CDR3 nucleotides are TGTGCTAGCAGCACCGCCCGGGGGAACACCGGGGAGCTGTTTTTT. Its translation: CASSTARGNTGELFF.

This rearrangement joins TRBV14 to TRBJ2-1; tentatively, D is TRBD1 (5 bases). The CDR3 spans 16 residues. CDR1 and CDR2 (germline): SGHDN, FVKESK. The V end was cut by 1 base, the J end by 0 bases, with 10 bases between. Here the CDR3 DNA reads TGTGCCAGCAGCCAAGCCAACAGGAGCTCCTACAATGAGCAGTTCTTC. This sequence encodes CASSQANRSSYNEQFF.

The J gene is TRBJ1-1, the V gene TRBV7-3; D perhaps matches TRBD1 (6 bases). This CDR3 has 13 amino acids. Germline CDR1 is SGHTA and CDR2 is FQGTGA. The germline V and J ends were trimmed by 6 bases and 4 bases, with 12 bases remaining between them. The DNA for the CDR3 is TGTGCCAGCAGTGGACAGTTGGGCACTGAAGCTTTCTTT. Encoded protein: CASSGQLGTEAFF.

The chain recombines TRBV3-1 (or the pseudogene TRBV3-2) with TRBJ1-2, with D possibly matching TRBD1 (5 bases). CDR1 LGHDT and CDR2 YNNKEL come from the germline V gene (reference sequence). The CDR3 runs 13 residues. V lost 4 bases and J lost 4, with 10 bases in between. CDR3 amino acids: CASSPTEPYGYTF. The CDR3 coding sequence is TGTGCCAGCAGCCCGACAGAGCCCTATGGCTACACCTTC.

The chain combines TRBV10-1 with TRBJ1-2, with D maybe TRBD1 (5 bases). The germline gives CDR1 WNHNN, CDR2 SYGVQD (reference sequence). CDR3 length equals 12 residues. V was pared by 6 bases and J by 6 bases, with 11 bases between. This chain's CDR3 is CASRDTLHGYTF. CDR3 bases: TGCGCCAGCAGGGACACTCTCCATGGCTACACCTTC.

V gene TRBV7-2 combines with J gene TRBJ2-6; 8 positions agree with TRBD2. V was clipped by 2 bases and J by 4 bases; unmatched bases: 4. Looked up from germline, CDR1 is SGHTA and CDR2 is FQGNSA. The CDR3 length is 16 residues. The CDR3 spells CASSLLAGLGANVLTF. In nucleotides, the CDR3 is TGTGCCAGCAGCTTATTAGCGGGACTGGGGGCCAACGTCCTGACTTTC. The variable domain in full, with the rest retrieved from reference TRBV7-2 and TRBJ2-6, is GAGVSQSPSNKVTEKGKDVELRCDPISGHTALYWYRQSLGQGLEFLIYFQGNSAPDKSGLPSDRFSAERTGGSVSTLTIQRTQQEDSAVYLCASSLLAGLGANVLTFGAGSRLTVL.

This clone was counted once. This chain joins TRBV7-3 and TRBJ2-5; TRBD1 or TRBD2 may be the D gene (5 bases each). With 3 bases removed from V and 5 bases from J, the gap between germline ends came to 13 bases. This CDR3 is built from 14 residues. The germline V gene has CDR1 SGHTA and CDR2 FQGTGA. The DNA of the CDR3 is TGTGCCAGCAGCTTCGCAGGGTGGGACGAGACCCAGTACTTC. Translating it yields CASSFAGWDETQYF.

For the CDR3, the DNA is TGTGCCACCCAGTGGAGCCTCAACGAAAAACTGTTTTTT. It yields the protein CATQWSLNEKLFF. This sequence joins TRBV6-5 and TRBJ1-4, with D uncertain. This CDR3 region has 13 residues. V dropped 10 bases and J dropped 8 bases, with 17 bases sitting between them. CDR1 and CDR2 (germline): MNHEY, SVGAGI.

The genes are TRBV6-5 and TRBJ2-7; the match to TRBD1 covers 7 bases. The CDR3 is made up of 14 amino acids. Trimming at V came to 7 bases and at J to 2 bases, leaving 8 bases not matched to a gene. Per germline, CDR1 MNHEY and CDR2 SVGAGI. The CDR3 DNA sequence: TGTGCCAGCAAGCAGACAGGGCGAACCTACGAGCAGTACTTC. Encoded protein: CASKQTGRTYEQYF.

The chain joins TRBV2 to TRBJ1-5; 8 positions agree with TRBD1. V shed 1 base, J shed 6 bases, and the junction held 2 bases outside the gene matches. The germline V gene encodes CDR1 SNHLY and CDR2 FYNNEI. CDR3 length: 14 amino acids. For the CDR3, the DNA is TGTGCCAGCAGTGAAGGGACAGGGATTCAGCCCCAGCATTTT. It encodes CASSEGTGIQPQHF.

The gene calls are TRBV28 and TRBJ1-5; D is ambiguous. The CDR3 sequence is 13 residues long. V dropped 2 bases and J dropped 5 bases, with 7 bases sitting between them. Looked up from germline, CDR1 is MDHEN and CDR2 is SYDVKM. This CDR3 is CASSLGPHQPQHF. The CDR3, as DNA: TGTGCCAGCAGTTTAGGGCCCCATCAGCCCCAGCATTTT.

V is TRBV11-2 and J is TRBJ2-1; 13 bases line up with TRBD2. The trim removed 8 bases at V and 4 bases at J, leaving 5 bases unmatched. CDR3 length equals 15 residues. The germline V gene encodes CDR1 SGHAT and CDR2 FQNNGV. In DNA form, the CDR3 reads TGTGCCAGCGGGGGGACTAGCGGGAATTACAATGAGCAGTTCTTC. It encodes CASGGTSGNYNEQFF.

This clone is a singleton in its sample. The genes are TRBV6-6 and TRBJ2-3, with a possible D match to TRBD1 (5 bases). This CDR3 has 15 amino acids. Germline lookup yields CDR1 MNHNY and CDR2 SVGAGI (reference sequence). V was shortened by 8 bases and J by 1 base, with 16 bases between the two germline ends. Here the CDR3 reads CASERQSSGTDTQYF. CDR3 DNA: TGTGCCAGCGAGCGACAGTCCTCGGGCACAGATACGCAGTATTTT.

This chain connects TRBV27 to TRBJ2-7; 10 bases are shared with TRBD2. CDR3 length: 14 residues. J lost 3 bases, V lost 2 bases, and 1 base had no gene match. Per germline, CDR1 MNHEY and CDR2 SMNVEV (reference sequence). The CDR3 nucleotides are TGTGCCAGCAGTTTAAAGCGGGAGGGCTACGAGCAGTACTTC. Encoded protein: CASSLKREGYEQYF.

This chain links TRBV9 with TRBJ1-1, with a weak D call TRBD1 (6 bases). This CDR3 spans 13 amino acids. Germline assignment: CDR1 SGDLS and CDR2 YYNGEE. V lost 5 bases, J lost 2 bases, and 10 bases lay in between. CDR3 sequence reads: CASSLQGNTEAFF. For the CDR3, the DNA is TGTGCCAGCAGTCTACAGGGAAACACTGAAGCTTTCTTT. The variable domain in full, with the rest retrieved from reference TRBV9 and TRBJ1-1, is DSGVTQTPKHLITATGQRVTLRCSPRSGDLSVYWYQQSLDQGLQFLIQYYNGEERAKGNILERFSAQQFPDLHSELNLSSLELGDSALYFCASSLQGNTEAFFGQGTRLTVV.

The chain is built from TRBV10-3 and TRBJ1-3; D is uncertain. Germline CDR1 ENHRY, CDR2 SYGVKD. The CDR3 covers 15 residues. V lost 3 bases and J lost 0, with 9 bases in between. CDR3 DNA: TGTGCCATCAGTGAAGGACCGATCTCTGGAAACACCATATATTTT. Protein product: CAISEGPISGNTIYF.

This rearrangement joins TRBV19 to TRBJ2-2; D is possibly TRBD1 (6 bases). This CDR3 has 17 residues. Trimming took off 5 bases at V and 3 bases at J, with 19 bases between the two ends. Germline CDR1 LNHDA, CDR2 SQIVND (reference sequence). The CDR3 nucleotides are TGTGCCAGTAGTCCCCGTTGGGCAGGGGTGGACACCGGGGAGCTGTTTTTT. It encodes CASSPRWAGVDTGELFF.

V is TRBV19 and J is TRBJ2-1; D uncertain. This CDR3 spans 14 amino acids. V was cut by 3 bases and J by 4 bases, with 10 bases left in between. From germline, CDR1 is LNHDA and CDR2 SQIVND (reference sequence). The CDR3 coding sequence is TGTGCCAGTAGTATTGCTGGTTCATACAATGAGCAGTTCTTC. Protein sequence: CASSIAGSYNEQFF.

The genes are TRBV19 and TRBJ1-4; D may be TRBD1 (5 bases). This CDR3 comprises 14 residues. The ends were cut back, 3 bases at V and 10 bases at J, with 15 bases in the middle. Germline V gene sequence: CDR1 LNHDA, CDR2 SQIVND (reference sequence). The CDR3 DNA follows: TGTGCCAGTAGTATCGCACACACAGGAGGAAAACTGTTTTTT. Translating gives CASSIAHTGGKLFF.

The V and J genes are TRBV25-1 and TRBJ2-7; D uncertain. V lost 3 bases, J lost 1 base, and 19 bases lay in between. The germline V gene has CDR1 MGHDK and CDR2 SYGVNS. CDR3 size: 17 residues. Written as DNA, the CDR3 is TGTGCCAGCAGTGATTTTGGTAGAGGACCCTCGTCCTACGAGCAGTACTTC. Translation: CASSDFGRGPSSYEQYF.

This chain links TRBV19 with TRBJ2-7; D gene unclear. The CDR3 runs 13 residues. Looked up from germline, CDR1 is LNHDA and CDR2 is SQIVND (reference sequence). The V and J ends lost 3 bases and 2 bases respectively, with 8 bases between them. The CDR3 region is CASSMADPYEQYF. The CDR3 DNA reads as TGTGCCAGTAGTATGGCTGACCCCTACGAGCAGTACTTC.